This T cell receptor (beta chain) was sequenced for a study of CD8+CD57+ T cells in acquired aplastic anemia. At the level of the study: Recorded DNA amounts for sorted CD4+ and CD8+ cells had an average of 3.2 ug.

Points from the study as a whole: Overlap between patients and controls comprised twenty-nine CD8+ CDR3 sequences. Patients were compared with controls for CD8+ Simpson's diversity, and no significant difference emerged.

The patients chosen for sequencing had shown expansion of CD8+CD57+ cells (detected by flow cytometry). Severe acquired aplastic anemia was diagnosed in all patients. Concerning this clonotype itself: As yet, its antigen is unknown.

CDR1 and CDR2 (germline): MNHEY, SMNVEV (reference sequence). The germline V and J ends were trimmed by 5 bases and 5 bases, with 12 bases remaining between them. CDR3 length equals 13 residues. Genomic DNA constituted the template upon which TCR beta VDJ and CDR3 profiling was performed. MiXCR, applied by TCRdb to the reads, yields one record per CDR3 protein. This sample carries 75,000 to 100,000 distinct CDR3 sequences, roughly two thirds of them seen once, and the ten largest clones take 65%. The sample comprised sorted CD4+, CD8+, or CD8+CD57+ T cells (not recorded which) from PBMCs. This TCR derives from a human donor with aplastic anemia. The chain is built from TRBV27 and TRBJ2-5; D gene unclear. CDR3 bases: TGTGCCAGCAGTCCCCTAGACACGGAGACCCAGTACTTC. This translates into CASSPLDTETQYF.